These T cell receptor beta chains were read from a single sample in a study of blood T cell repertoires in COVID-19. Profiling relied on immunoSEQ multiplex PCR, and the TCRdb table lists in-frame clones only, not all of them. The sample has about 410,000 clones; 89% are singletons. Sequencing was done on a sample of peripheral blood. These receptors originate from a woman between 40 and 55 years old with COVID-19, enrolled during active disease. Each CDR3 is given with its conserved first and last residue. Each record gives: clone size, V gene, D gene, J gene, CDR3 protein, CDR3 DNA. A D gene is named only where the DNA matches it firmly. Rows give clone size only sometimes, using once, few, many, or a class for an expanded clone.

once,TRBV6-5,NA,TRBJ2-7,CASSYSIGEEYEQYF,TGTGCCAGCAGTTACTCGATTGGGGAGGAATACGAGCAGTACTTC
NA,TRBV9,TRBD1,TRBJ1-2,CASSVDGTGVYGYTF,TGTGCCAGCAGCGTAGATGGTACAGGGGTATATGGCTACACCTTC
NA,TRBV29-1,TRBD1,TRBJ2-5,CSVRGQGKETQYF,TGCAGCGTCCGCGGACAGGGTAAAGAGACCCAGTACTTC
NA,TRBV11-2,NA,TRBJ2-1,CASSLGGHSEQFF,TGTGCCAGCAGCCTGGGGGGGCACAGTGAGCAGTTCTTC
NA,TRBV4-1,NA,TRBJ1-5,CASSQDSRFSNQPQHF,TGCGCCAGCAGCCAAGATTCTAGATTCAGCAATCAGCCCCAGCATTTT
NA,TRBV30,NA,TRBJ2-2,CAWSLQGAGELFF,TGTGCCTGGAGCCTACAGGGCGCCGGGGAGCTGTTTTTT
NA,TRBV28,NA,TRBJ1-5,CASSPTGGLQGRQPQHF,TGTGCCAGCAGTCCTACGGGGGGATTACAGGGCCGGCAGCCCCAGCATTTT
NA,TRBV18,TRBD1,TRBJ2-1,CASSPTGTGKYNEQFF,TGTGCCAGCTCACCGACCGGGACAGGAAAGTACAATGAGCAGTTCTTC
NA,TRBV9,TRBD1,TRBJ1-5,CASSVDGTENQPQHF,TGTGCCAGCAGCGTAGATGGGACAGAGAATCAGCCCCAGCATTTT
NA,TRBV7-9,NA,TRBJ2-5,CASSGEVAAAGETQYF,TGTGCCAGCAGCGGAGAGGTGGCGGCTGCCGGGGAGACCCAGTACTTC
NA,TRBV6-2/TRBV6-3,NA,TRBJ2-5,CASSYSHLRRQETQYF,TGTGCCAGCAGTTACTCGCATTTACGGCGGCAAGAGACCCAGTACTTC
NA,TRBV27,TRBD1,TRBJ1-6,CASSLIRGSSYNSPLHF,TGTGCCAGCAGTCTAATCAGGGGGAGCTCCTATAATTCACCCCTCCACTTT
NA,TRBV11-1,NA,TRBJ1-3,CASSYHSGDTGNTIYF,TGTGCCAGCAGCTACCACTCAGGGGACACTGGAAACACCATATATTTT
NA,TRBV6-5,TRBD1,TRBJ1-4,CASSYSDREGEKLFF,TGTGCCAGCAGTTACTCGGACAGGGAAGGGGAAAAACTGTTTTTT
NA,TRBV7-2,NA,TRBJ2-2,CASSLGDAGTGELFF,TGTGCCAGCAGCTTGGGCGACGCCGGAACCGGGGAGCTGTTTTTT
NA,TRBV6-5,NA,TRBJ1-1,CASSYSRVNTEAFF,TGTGCCAGCAGTTACAGCAGGGTGAACACTGAAGCTTTCTTT
NA,TRBV2,NA,TRBJ1-4,CASIPRREKGEKLFF,TGTGCCAGCATTCCTAGGCGGGAGAAAGGTGAAAAACTGTTTTTT
NA,TRBV5-1,NA,TRBJ1-2,CASSLVPRRGISGYTF,TGCGCCAGCAGCTTAGTACCCCGCAGGGGCATATCAGGCTACACCTTC
NA,TRBV19,NA,TRBJ1-2,CASRGAREGEYGYTF,TGTGCCAGTAGGGGGGCCCGGGAGGGGGAATATGGCTACACCTTC
NA,TRBV7-2,NA,TRBJ2-3,CASSLAALNTQYF,TGTGCCAGCAGCTTAGCGGCTCTTAATACGCAGTATTTT
NA,TRBV4-2,TRBD1,TRBJ2-1,CASSQAYRTGLWINEQFF,TGTGCCAGCAGCCAAGCCTACCGGACAGGGCTTTGGATCAATGAGCAGTTCTTC
NA,TRBV2,TRBD1,TRBJ1-5,CASHRDRGSVYNQPQHF,TGTGCCAGTCACCGGGACAGGGGTTCAGTGTACAATCAGCCCCAGCATTTT
NA,TRBV7-9,NA,TRBJ2-1,CASSLDRGPFFF,TGTGCCAGCAGCTTAGACCGGGGTCCCTTTTTCTTC
NA,TRBV15,NA,TRBJ2-7,CATSFFVGQGGSEQYF,TGTGCCACCAGCTTTTTCGTCGGGCAGGGGGGAAGCGAGCAGTACTTC
once,TRBV11-2,NA,TRBJ1-1,CASSFHSNTEAFF,TGTGCCAGCAGCTTCCACTCGAACACTGAAGCTTTCTTT
NA,TRBV5-8,NA,TRBJ1-1,CAPRGTEAFF,TGTGCCCCGCGGGGCACTGAAGCTTTCTTT
NA,TRBV7-3,TRBD1,TRBJ2-5,CASSLMGQGETQYF,TGTGCCAGCAGCTTAATGGGACAGGGGGAGACCCAGTACTTC
NA,TRBV27,NA,TRBJ1-6,CASSLIQGSWVSPLHF,TGTGCCAGCAGTTTAATCCAGGGGAGTTGGGTTTCACCCCTCCACTTT
NA,TRBV27,NA,TRBJ2-5,CASRETGTLSQETQYF,TGTGCCAGCAGGGAGACAGGCACATTAAGCCAAGAGACCCAGTACTTC
NA,TRBV7-2,NA,TRBJ1-5,CASSLASDQPQHF,TGTGCCAGCAGCTTAGCGTCGGATCAGCCCCAGCATTTT
NA,TRBV7-9,NA,TRBJ1-2,CASSLDTSNYGYTF,TGTGCCAGCAGCTTAGATACATCTAACTATGGCTACACCTTC
NA,TRBV4-3,TRBD1,TRBJ2-7,CASSQDRQGAPYEQYF,TGCGCCAGCAGCCAAGATAGACAGGGGGCACCCTACGAGCAGTACTTC
NA,TRBV27,NA,TRBJ2-2,CASSQGGELFF,TGTGCCAGCAGTCAGGGCGGGGAGCTGTTTTTT
NA,TRBV28,NA,TRBJ1-6,CASTGTRDSPLHF,TGTGCCAGCACCGGGACAAGGGATTCACCCCTCCACTTT
NA,TRBV5-1,NA,TRBJ1-5,CASSLHLGRGKNQPQHF,TGCGCCAGCAGCTTGCATTTGGGAAGGGGGAAAAATCAGCCCCAGCATTTT
NA,TRBV5-1,NA,TRBJ2-1,CASSQSQGYEQFF,TGCGCCAGCAGCCAATCACAGGGATATGAGCAGTTCTTC
NA,TRBV18,TRBD1,TRBJ1-2,CASSREGQGGGYGYTF,TGTGCCAGCTCCCGAGAGGGACAGGGAGGAGGCTATGGCTACACCTTC
NA,TRBV5-6,NA,TRBJ2-7,CASSSPIAVSYEQYF,TGTGCCAGCAGCTCACCTATAGCGGTCTCCTACGAGCAGTACTTC
NA,TRBV28,TRBD1,TRBJ1-5,CASSFNRGNNQPQHF,TGTGCCAGCAGTTTCAACAGGGGTAACAATCAGCCCCAGCATTTT
NA,TRBV20-1,NA,TRBJ2-1,CSAGAWNEQFF,TGCAGTGCAGGGGCCTGGAATGAGCAGTTCTTC
NA,TRBV30,NA,TRBJ1-4,CAWSVSQWEKLFF,TGTGCCTGGAGTGTATCGCAGTGGGAAAAACTGTTTTTT
NA,TRBV28,TRBD1,TRBJ1-4,CASSFPGTGVVRRDEKLFF,TGTGCCAGCAGTTTCCCCGGGACAGGGGTAGTTCGAAGGGATGAAAAACTGTTTTTT
few,TRBV6-2/TRBV6-3,NA,TRBJ2-6,CASSYPAGSHRVLTF,TGTGCCAGCAGTTATCCGGCGGGGTCCCACCGCGTCCTGACTTTC
NA,TRBV30,NA,TRBJ1-2,CAWSFGGQRGYGYTF,TGTGCCTGGAGTTTCGGGGGGCAGAGGGGCTATGGCTACACCTTC
NA,TRBV7-2,NA,TRBJ2-2,CASSLAGANTGELFF,TGTGCCAGCAGCTTAGCAGGGGCGAACACCGGGGAGCTGTTTTTT
NA,TRBV9,TRBD1,TRBJ2-2,CASSFSPGQRPTGELFF,TGTGCCAGCAGCTTCTCCCCGGGACAGAGGCCCACCGGGGAGCTGTTTTTT
NA,TRBV2,NA,TRBJ1-5,CASSEGTDLTPQHF,TGTGCCAGCAGTGAAGGAACAGACCTTACGCCCCAGCATTTT
once,TRBV3-1/TRBV3-2,TRBD1,TRBJ1-1,CASSLTIGTGTPTEAFF,TGTGCCAGCAGCCTTACCATTGGGACAGGTACACCCACTGAAGCTTTCTTT
NA,TRBV9,NA,TRBJ2-5,CASSVALGHSQETQYF,TGTGCCAGCAGCGTAGCGCTGGGACACAGCCAAGAGACCCAGTACTTC
NA,TRBV9,TRBD1,TRBJ1-3,CASSVTGGQGSGNTIYF,TGTGCCAGCAGCGTTACAGGGGGCCAGGGCTCTGGAAACACCATATATTTT
few,TRBV9,NA,TRBJ1-1,CASAFGATTEAFF,TGTGCCAGCGCCTTTGGAGCCACCACTGAAGCTTTCTTT
NA,TRBV7-9,TRBD1,TRBJ1-3,CASRGTGRTLGNTIYF,TGTGCCAGCCGAGGGACAGGGAGGACCTTAGGAAACACCATATATTTT